This T cell receptor (beta chain) was sequenced for a study of blood T cell repertoires in COVID-19. On the study more broadly: From T cells, B-cell-depleted T cells, or PBMCs came the material, which was cDNA or gDNA.

Profiled with immunoSEQ multiplex PCR; TCRdb holds only in-frame clones, not every one. The table shows 7,000 to 9,500 clones, with 86% occurring only once. The specimen was peripheral blood. The origin of this receptor is a human donor in a cohort sampled during active COVID-19.

In DNA form, the CDR3 reads TGTGCCAGTACCACCGTGTCCAGGGACACTGAAGCTTTCTTT. It specifies CASTTVSRDTEAFF. The chain uses TRBV19 and TRBJ1-1; D is possibly TRBD1 (5 bases). CDR1 is LNHDA and CDR2 is SQIVND in the germline V gene (reference sequence). The length of the CDR3 is 14 residues. Trimming cost V 7 bases and J 3 bases, with 15 bases left between them. Using reference TRBV19 and TRBJ1-1 for the parts outside the CDR3, the full variable domain is DGGITQSPKYLFRKEGQNVTLSCEQNLNHDAMYWYRQDPGQGLRLIYYSQIVNDFQKGDIAEGYSVSREKKESFPLTVTSAQKNPTAFYLCASTTVSRDTEAFFGQGTRLTVV.